This T cell receptor (beta chain) was obtained from a study of PD-L1 blockade in urothelial cancer. In the study overall: Atezolizumab at 1,200 mg intravenously every 3 weeks was started by patients at some point between 2014 and 2015.

The germline gives CDR1 MGHRA, CDR2 YSYEKL. V trimming: 1 base; J trimming: 6 bases; junction bases outside the gene matches: 5. This CDR3 spans 15 amino acids. Points on this clone: Its antigen remains unknown.

Findings and limits, study-wide: Better survival was predicted by below-median pretreatment blood TCR clonality.

This table comes from immunoSEQ multiplex PCR, and its TCRdb copy is limited to in-frame clones, with some not included. The sample consists of 70,000 or so clones, less than 90% of them appearing once. The input for sequencing was PBMCs, taken around atezolizumab (anti-PD-L1) treatment. The source is a man in his sixties with urothelial cancer. The chain uses TRBV4-1 and TRBJ2-1; 8 bases agree with TRBD2. In DNA, the CDR3 is TGCGCCAGCAGCCAAGTTGCGGGAGGTATCAATGAGCAGTTCTTC. This codes for CASSQVAGGINEQFF.